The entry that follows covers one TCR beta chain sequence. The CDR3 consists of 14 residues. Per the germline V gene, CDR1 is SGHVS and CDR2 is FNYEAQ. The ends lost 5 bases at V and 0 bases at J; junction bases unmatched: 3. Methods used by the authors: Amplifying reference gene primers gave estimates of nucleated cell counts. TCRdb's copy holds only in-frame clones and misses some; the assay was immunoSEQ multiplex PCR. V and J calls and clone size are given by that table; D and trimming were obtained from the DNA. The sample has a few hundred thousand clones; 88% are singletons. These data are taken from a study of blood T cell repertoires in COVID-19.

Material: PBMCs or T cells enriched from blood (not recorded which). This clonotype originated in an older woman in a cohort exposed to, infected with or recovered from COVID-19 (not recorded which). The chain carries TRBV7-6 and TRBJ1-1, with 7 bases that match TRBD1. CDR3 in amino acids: CASSLGTVNTEAFF. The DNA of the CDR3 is TGTGCCAGCAGCCTCGGGACAGTGAACACTGAAGCTTTCTTT.